Listed here are 30 T cell receptor beta chains from one sample, sequenced in a study of ipilimumab plus nivolumab after autologous stem cell transplantation. This table comes from immunoSEQ multiplex PCR, and its TCRdb copy is limited to in-frame clones, with some not included. The table includes about 84,000 clones, 65% to 85% detected once. Material: PBMCs, obtained in a trial of ipilimumab plus nivolumab as post-transplant consolidation. The receptors here all came from a male donor with diffuse large B-cell lymphoma.

V usage is TRBV2 and J usage is TRBJ2-5; D is uncertain. Deletions cut 2 bases from V and 1 base from J, with 8 bases between. Germline V gives CDR1 SNHLY, CDR2 FYNNEI. The CDR3 loop spans 14 amino acids. This chain's CDR3 is CASSETGPQETQYF. In DNA form, the CDR3 reads TGTGCCAGCAGTGAAACGGGCCCCCAAGAGACCCAGTACTTC.

The V and J genes are TRBV5-1 and TRBJ2-7; 8 bases agree with TRBD2. Germline lookup yields CDR1 SGHRS and CDR2 YFSETQ. The ends lost 0 bases at V and 5 bases at J; junction bases unmatched: 4. This CDR3 contains 14 residues. The CDR3 reads CASSLAGGDNEQYF. In DNA form, the CDR3 reads TGCGCCAGCAGCTTGGCGGGGGGGGACAACGAGCAGTACTTC.

This rearrangement joins TRBV11-2 to TRBJ2-1; 11 bases are a match to TRBD2. Germline CDR1 is SGHAT and CDR2 is FQNNGV. The CDR3 runs 16 residues. V trimming: 4 bases; J trimming: 0 bases; junction bases outside the gene matches: 2. For the CDR3, the DNA is TGTGCCAGCAGCTCTAGCGGGGGGCCCTCCTACAATGAGCAGTTCTTC. As protein: CASSSSGGPSYNEQFF.

The rearrangement joins TRBV9 to TRBJ2-3, with TRBD1 as a possible D gene (5 bases). CDR1 and CDR2 (germline): SGDLS, YYNGEE. This CDR3 contains 15 residues. Deletions cut 3 bases from V and 5 bases from J, with 16 bases between. For the CDR3, the DNA is TGTGCCAGCAGCGCAACTTCAGGGCAAGGAGATACGCAGTATTTT. It is translated as CASSATSGQGDTQYF.

V gene TRBV27 combines with J gene TRBJ1-4, with D possibly matching TRBD1 (6 bases). Looked up from germline, CDR1 is MNHEY and CDR2 is SMNVEV (reference sequence). The CDR3 covers 15 residues. Trimming took off 6 bases at V and 4 bases at J, with 15 bases between the two ends. The CDR3 is CASRGQDSYNEKLFF. The CDR3 DNA is TGTGCCAGCAGGGGTCAGGACAGCTATAATGAAAAACTGTTTTTT. Filled out from reference TRBV27 and TRBJ1-4, the complete variable domain reads EAQVTQNPRYLITVTGKKLTVTCSQNMNHEYMSWYRQDPGLGLRQIYYSMNVEVTDKGDVPEGYKVSRKEKRNFPLILESPSPNQTSLYFCASRGQDSYNEKLFFGSGTQLSVL.

This clone was recorded a few times. The V and J genes are TRBV6-5 and TRBJ1-1; D might be TRBD1 (5 bases). V shed 6 bases and J shed 7 bases, with 15 bases lying between them. The length of the CDR3 is 13 residues. The germline gives CDR1 MNHEY, CDR2 SVGAGI. The CDR3 nucleotides read TGTGCCAGCAGCCAAACCCGTGACAGTGAAGCTTTCTTT. Translation: CASSQTRDSEAFF.

This clone appeared a few times. The gene calls are TRBV2 and TRBJ2-2; TRBD2 might be the D (5 bases). Germline V lookup: CDR1 SNHLY, CDR2 FYNNEI. V lost 4 bases and J lost 3, with 9 bases in between. The CDR3 runs 14 residues. CDR3 protein: CASSGSSYTGELFF. The CDR3 nucleotides read TGTGCCAGCAGTGGCTCTAGCTACACCGGGGAGCTGTTTTTT. Full variable domain (missing parts from reference TRBV2 and TRBJ2-2): EPEVTQTPSHQVTQMGQEVILRCVPISNHLYFYWYRQILGQKVEFLVSFYNNEISEKSEIFDDQFSVERPDGSNFTLKIRSTKLEDSAMYFCASSGSSYTGELFFGEGSRLTVL.

The rearrangement joins TRBV18 to TRBJ1-6; D is unresolved. Germline V CDR1 and CDR2: KGHSH, LQKENI. V dropped 3 bases and J dropped 8 bases, with 11 bases sitting between them. The CDR3 totals 14 residues. The chain's CDR3 is CASSPSAGDSPLHF. As DNA, the CDR3 is TGTGCCAGCTCACCGTCGGCTGGAGATTCACCCCTCCACTTT.

The chain uses TRBV9 and TRBJ1-6, with D unclear. CDR1 is SGDLS, CDR2 YYNGEE, per germline. Trimming took 3 bases from V and 8 from J, leaving 18 bases between them. The CDR3 loop spans 16 amino acids. CDR3 nucleotides: TGTGCCAGCAGCGCCTCGGCGGCCTCCGACTATTCACCCCTCCACTTT. Protein: CASSASAASDYSPLHF.

J is TRBJ1-1 and V is TRBV19, with a possible D match to TRBD1 (5 bases). Germline values: CDR1 LNHDA, CDR2 SQIVND (reference sequence). V was cut by 9 bases and J by 2 bases, with 13 bases left in between. The CDR3 has 13 residues. CDR3 residues: CASTTARNTEAFF. The CDR3 bases are TGTGCCAGCACGACAGCACGTAACACTGAAGCTTTCTTT.

This clone appeared once. The V and J genes are TRBV18 and TRBJ2-2; D not certain. V lost 2 bases to trimming and J lost 4 bases, with 8 bases between them. Germline CDR1 is KGHSH and CDR2 is LQKENI. The CDR3 loop spans 14 amino acids. CDR3 coding DNA: TGTGCCAGCTCACCAGTACACACCACCGGGGAGCTGTTTTTT. Translation gives CASSPVHTTGELFF.

This chain connects TRBV13 to TRBJ2-3; 10 bases are shared with TRBD2. The CDR3 consists of 16 residues. Germline CDR1 reads PRHDT; CDR2 reads FYEKMQ (reference sequence). The V and J ends lost 4 bases and 6 bases, in that order; junction bases with no gene match: 10. In DNA form, the CDR3 reads TGTGCCAGCAGCTCGACTCCGGGACTAGCGTTGGATACGCAGTATTTT. Translating gives CASSSTPGLALDTQYF. The complete variable domain, with remaining parts taken from reference TRBV13 and TRBJ2-3, reads AAGVIQSPRHLIKEKRETATLKCYPIPRHDTVYWYQQGPGQDPQFLISFYEKMQSDKGSIPDRFSAQQFSDYHSELNMSSLELGDSALYFCASSSTPGLALDTQYFGPGTRLTVL.

The chain employs TRBV6-5 and TRBJ1-2; 9 bases align to TRBD1. J lost 2 bases, V lost 6 bases, and 7 bases had no gene match. Germline CDR1 and CDR2: MNHEY and SVGAGI. The CDR3 length is 15 residues. The CDR3: CASSRVTGGNYGYTF. In DNA form, the CDR3 reads TGTGCCAGCAGCCGCGTCACAGGGGGCAACTATGGCTACACCTTC.

This clone has more than one count but fewer than ten. The V gene is TRBV1, the J gene TRBJ1-2; TRBD1 was called by the table and not checked on the DNA. TRBV1 is tagged as a pseudogene. The CDR3 runs to 15 residues. The CDR3 DNA sequence: TGCACCAGCAGAACCGACAGGGGGCTGTCTTATGGCTACACCTTC. It is translated as CTSRTDRGLSYGYTF.

This chain's CDR3 is CASGWEYGYTF. In nucleotides, the CDR3 is TGTGCCAGCGGATGGGAATATGGCTACACCTTC. The chain employs TRBV5-4 and TRBJ1-2; no clear D. Looked up from germline, CDR1 is SGHNT and CDR2 is YYREEE (reference sequence). This CDR3 spans 11 amino acids. Trimming cost V 7 bases and J 5 bases, with 9 bases left between them.

The genes are TRBV11-2 and TRBJ1-2; D is unresolved. Trimming took off 5 bases at V and 8 bases at J, with 12 bases between the two ends. The CDR3 is 12 residues long. CDR1 and CDR2 from the germline V gene are SGHAT and FQNNGV. The CDR3 coding sequence is TGTGCCAGCAGCCAACAACCTTGGGGCTACACCTTC. The encoded protein is CASSQQPWGYTF.

This rearrangement joins TRBV10-2 to TRBJ1-1; weak D call: TRBD1 (5 bases). Germline CDR1 is WSHSY and CDR2 is SAAADI. Deletions cut 6 bases from V and 0 bases from J, with 14 bases between. The CDR3 consists of 15 residues. This CDR3 reads CASRALTAMNTEAFF. CDR3 nucleotides: TGCGCCAGCAGAGCCCTGACAGCCATGAACACTGAAGCTTTCTTT.

This rearrangement joins TRBV5-4 to TRBJ1-4; 8 bases agree with TRBD1. The CDR3 has 13 residues. CDR1 and CDR2 from the germline V gene are SGHNT and YYREEE (reference sequence). The V and J ends lost 3 bases and 7 bases, in that order; junction bases with no gene match: 2. The chain's CDR3 is CASSYDRGEKLFF. The CDR3 coding sequence is TGTGCCAGCAGCTACGACAGGGGTGAAAAACTGTTTTTT.

This chain links TRBV19 with TRBJ2-7; 9 bases are a match to TRBD1. CDR3 length: 14 amino acids. V lost 4 bases and J lost 5; bases outside the gene matches: 6. Germline assignment: CDR1 LNHDA and CDR2 SQIVND (reference sequence). CDR3 nucleotide sequence: TGTGCCAGTAGTACGTTGGGACAGGGCCACGAGCAGTACTTC. This sequence encodes CASSTLGQGHEQYF.

This clone was counted only a few times. The chain has TRBV18 and TRBJ1-1; 8 bases line up with TRBD1. This CDR3 has 13 residues. The trim removed 5 bases at V and 4 bases at J, leaving 3 bases unmatched. Germline values: CDR1 KGHSH, CDR2 LQKENI. The CDR3 DNA follows: TGTGCCAGCTCAAGCACAGGGGGCACTGAAGCTTTCTTT. This gives the protein CASSSTGGTEAFF.

This sequence joins TRBV30 and TRBJ1-2; no reliable D call. Trimming stripped 0 bases from V and 6 bases from J, with 11 bases between. Germline V gives CDR1 GTSNPN, CDR2 SVGIG (reference sequence). CDR3 size: 13 residues. The DNA for the CDR3 is TGTGCCTGGAGTGTTACGGCGTTTAATGGCTACACCTTC. Translated, it gives CAWSVTAFNGYTF.

The chain uses TRBV4-2 and TRBJ2-7, with D hard to call. V dropped 4 bases and J dropped 6 bases, with 16 bases sitting between them. Germline V gives CDR1 LGHNA, CDR2 YNFKEQ. This CDR3 contains 14 residues. The DNA for the CDR3 is TGTGCCAGCAGCCCTAGACCACAGTGGGGCGAGCAGTACTTC. It translates to CASSPRPQWGEQYF.

The chain employs TRBV5-1 and TRBJ2-7; a weak D match, TRBD1 (6 bases). The germline gives CDR1 SGHRS, CDR2 YFSETQ. The V gene lost 4 bases and the J gene lost 2 bases, with 10 bases spanning the gap. The CDR3 sequence is 13 residues long. CDR3 protein: CASSETGPYEQYF. The CDR3 DNA reads as TGCGCCAGCAGCGAGACAGGTCCCTACGAGCAGTACTTC.

Only a few counts were recorded for this clone. This chain joins TRBV6-1 and TRBJ1-2; 10 bases are shared with TRBD1. The CDR3 extends over 15 amino acids. CDR1 MNHNS and CDR2 SASEGT come from the germline V gene. V shed 1 base, J shed 3 bases, and the junction held 2 bases outside the gene matches. Written as DNA, the CDR3 is TGTGCCAGCAGTGAAGAAGGGACAGGGGACTATGGCTACACCTTC. Protein: CASSEEGTGDYGYTF.

The V gene is TRBV6-5, the J gene TRBJ2-7; D call uncertain. V gave up 5 bases and J gave up 2 bases, with 13 bases separating them. Germline lookup yields CDR1 MNHEY and CDR2 SVGAGI. This CDR3 is built from 14 residues. The CDR3 spells CASSQYSPPYEQYF. As DNA, the CDR3 is TGTGCCAGCAGTCAGTATTCCCCCCCCTACGAGCAGTACTTC.

The genes are TRBV6-6 and TRBJ1-1; 8 bases fit TRBD1. This CDR3 spans 16 amino acids. Per germline, CDR1 MNHNY and CDR2 SVGAGI (reference sequence). V gave up 3 bases and J gave up 1 base; unmatched junction bases: 7. As DNA, the CDR3 is TGTGCCAGCAGTTATAAACAGGGGGGTTCGAACACTGAAGCTTTCTTT. It is translated as CASSYKQGGSNTEAFF.

The chain joins TRBV7-2 to TRBJ2-1; D unresolved. The CDR3 is 13 residues long. CDR1 and CDR2 from the germline V gene are SGHTA and FQGNSA. Trimming removed 2 bases from V and 4 bases from J, with 6 bases in between. CDR3 in DNA: TGTGCCAGCAGCTTACGGAGTTACAATGAGCAGTTCTTC. This sequence encodes CASSLRSYNEQFF.

CDR3 loop: CASSSDQGSSYNSPLHF. The DNA of the CDR3 is TGTGCCAGCAGCTCTGACCAGGGTAGCTCCTATAATTCACCCCTCCACTTT. The rearrangement joins TRBV5-4 to TRBJ1-6; maybe TRBD1 (5 bases). Germline CDR1 and CDR2: SGHNT and YYREEE (reference sequence). The CDR3 covers 17 residues. Trimming pared 3 bases from V and 0 bases from J, leaving 13 bases between.

The V and J genes are TRBV9 and TRBJ2-5; possible D gene TRBD1, 5 bases. CDR1 SGDLS and CDR2 YYNGEE come from the germline V gene. V lost 0 bases and J 1 base, leaving 7 bases between the germline ends. This CDR3 comprises 14 residues. The DNA of the CDR3 is TGTGCCAGCAGCGTAGGGGGCGGCCAAGAGACCCAGTACTTC. Translation: CASSVGGGQETQYF.

This sequence joins TRBV6-1 and TRBJ1-1, with 11 bases fitting TRBD1. There are 16 residues in the CDR3. Germline-derived CDR1 and CDR2 are MNHNS and SASEGT. V lost 4 bases and J lost 1; bases outside the gene matches: 5. This chain's CDR3 is CASSGDRGTGNTEAFF. The CDR3 nucleotides read TGTGCCAGCAGTGGGGACAGGGGGACGGGGAACACTGAAGCTTTCTTT.